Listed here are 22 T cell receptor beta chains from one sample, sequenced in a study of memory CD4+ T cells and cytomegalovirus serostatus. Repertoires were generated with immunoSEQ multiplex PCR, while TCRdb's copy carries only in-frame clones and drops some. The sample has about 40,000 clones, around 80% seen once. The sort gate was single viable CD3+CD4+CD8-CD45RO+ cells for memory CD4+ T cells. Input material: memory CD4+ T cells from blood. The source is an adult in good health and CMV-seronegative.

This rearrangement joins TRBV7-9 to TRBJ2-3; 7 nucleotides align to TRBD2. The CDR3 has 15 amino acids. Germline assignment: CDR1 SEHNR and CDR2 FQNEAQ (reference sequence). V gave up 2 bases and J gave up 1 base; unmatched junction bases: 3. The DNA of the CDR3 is TGTGCCAGCAGCTTACGGGAGGCCCGCACAGATACGCAGTATTTT. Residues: CASSLREARTDTQYF.

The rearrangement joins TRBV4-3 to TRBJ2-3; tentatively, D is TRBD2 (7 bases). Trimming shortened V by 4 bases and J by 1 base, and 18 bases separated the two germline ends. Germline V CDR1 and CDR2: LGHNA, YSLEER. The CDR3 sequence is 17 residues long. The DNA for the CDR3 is TGCGCCAGCAGCCGGACCTCGGGGGGCCGGGGCACAGATACGCAGTATTTT. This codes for CASSRTSGGRGTDTQYF.

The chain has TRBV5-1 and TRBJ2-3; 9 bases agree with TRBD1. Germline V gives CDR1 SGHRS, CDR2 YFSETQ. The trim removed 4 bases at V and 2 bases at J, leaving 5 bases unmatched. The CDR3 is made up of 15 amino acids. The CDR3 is CASSRDRVITDTQYF. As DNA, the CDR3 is TGCGCCAGCAGCCGGGACAGGGTAATCACAGATACGCAGTATTTT. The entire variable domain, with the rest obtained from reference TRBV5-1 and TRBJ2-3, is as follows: KAGVTQTPRYLIKTRGQQVTLSCSPISGHRSVSWYQQTPGQGLQFLFEYFSETQRNKGNFPGRFSGRQFSNSRSEMNVSTLELGDSALYLCASSRDRVITDTQYFGPGTRLTVL.

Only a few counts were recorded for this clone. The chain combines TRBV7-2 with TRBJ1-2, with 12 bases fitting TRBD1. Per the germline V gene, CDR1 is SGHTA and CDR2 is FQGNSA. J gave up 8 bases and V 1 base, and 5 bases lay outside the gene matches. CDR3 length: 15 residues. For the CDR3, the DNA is TGTGCCAGCAGCTTAGAGGGACAGGGGGCGCGAGGCTACACCTTC. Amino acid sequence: CASSLEGQGARGYTF. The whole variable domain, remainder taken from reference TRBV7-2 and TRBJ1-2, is GAGVSQSPSNKVTEKGKDVELRCDPISGHTALYWYRQSLGQGLEFLIYFQGNSAPDKSGLPSDRFSAERTGGSVSTLTIQRTQQEDSAVYLCASSLEGQGARGYTFGSGTRLTVV.

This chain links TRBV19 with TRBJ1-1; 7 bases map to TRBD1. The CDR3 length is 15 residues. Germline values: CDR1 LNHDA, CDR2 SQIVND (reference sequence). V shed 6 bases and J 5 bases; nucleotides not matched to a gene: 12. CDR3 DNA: TGTGCCAGTAGCAGGGGGAGAGCCCCAAAAACTGAAGCTTTCTTT. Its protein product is CASSRGRAPKTEAFF.

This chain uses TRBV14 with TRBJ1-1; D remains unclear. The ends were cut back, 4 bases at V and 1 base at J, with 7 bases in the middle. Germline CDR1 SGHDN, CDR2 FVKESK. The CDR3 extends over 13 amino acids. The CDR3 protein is CASSREWNTEAFF. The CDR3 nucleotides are TGTGCCAGCAGCCGCGAATGGAACACTGAAGCTTTCTTT.

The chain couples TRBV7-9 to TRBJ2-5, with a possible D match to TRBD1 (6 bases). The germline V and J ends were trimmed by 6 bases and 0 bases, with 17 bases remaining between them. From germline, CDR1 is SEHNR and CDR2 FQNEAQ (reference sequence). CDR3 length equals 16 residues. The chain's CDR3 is CASRGRGSPDQETQYF. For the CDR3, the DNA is TGTGCCAGCAGAGGCAGGGGTTCACCGGACCAAGAGACCCAGTACTTC. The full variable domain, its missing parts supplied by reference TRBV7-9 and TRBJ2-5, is DTGVSQNPRHKITKRGQNVTFRCDPISEHNRLYWYRQTLGQGPEFLTYFQNEAQLEKSRLLSDRFSAERPKGSFSTLEIQRTEQGDSAMYLCASRGRGSPDQETQYFGPGTRLLVL.

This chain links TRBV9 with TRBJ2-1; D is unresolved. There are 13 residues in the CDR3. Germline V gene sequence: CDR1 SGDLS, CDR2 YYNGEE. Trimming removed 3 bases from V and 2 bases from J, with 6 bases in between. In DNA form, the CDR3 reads TGTGCCAGCAGCGCCAGGCCCTACAATGAGCAGTTCTTC. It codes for CASSARPYNEQFF.

The CDR3 sequence is CASSLEFASNEQFF. The CDR3 DNA reads as TGCGCCAGCAGCTTGGAATTTGCTTCGAATGAGCAGTTCTTC. V gene TRBV5-1 combines with J gene TRBJ2-1; D is ambiguous. V lost 0 bases and J lost 7, with 11 bases in between. From germline, CDR1 is SGHRS and CDR2 YFSETQ. CDR3 size: 14 residues.

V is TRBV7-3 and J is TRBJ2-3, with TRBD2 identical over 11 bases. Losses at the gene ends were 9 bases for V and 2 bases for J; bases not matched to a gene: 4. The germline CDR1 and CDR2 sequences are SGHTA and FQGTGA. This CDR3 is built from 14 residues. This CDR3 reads CASSGGATTDTQYF. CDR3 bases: TGTGCCAGTAGCGGGGGGGCGACCACAGATACGCAGTATTTT.

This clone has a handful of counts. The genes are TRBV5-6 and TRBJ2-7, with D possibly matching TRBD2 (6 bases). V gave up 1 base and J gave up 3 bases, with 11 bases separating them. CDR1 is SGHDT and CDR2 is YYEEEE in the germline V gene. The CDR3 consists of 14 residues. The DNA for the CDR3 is TGTGCCAGCAGCTTGTTCGGGAGAGACTACGAGCAGTACTTC. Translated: CASSLFGRDYEQYF.

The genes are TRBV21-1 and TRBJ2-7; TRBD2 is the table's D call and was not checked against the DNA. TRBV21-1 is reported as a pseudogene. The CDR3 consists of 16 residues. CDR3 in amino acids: CASTTNKLAASYEQYF. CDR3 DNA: TGTGCCAGCACCACAAATAAACTAGCGGCTTCCTACGAGCAGTACTTC.

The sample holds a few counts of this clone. CDR3 DNA: TGTGCCAGCAGCTTTGGACAGTCGGGCACTGAAGCTTTCTTT. It translates to CASSFGQSGTEAFF. The chain joins TRBV5-5 to TRBJ1-1; perhaps TRBD1 as D (6 bases). This CDR3 has 14 residues. Germline assignment: CDR1 SGHKS and CDR2 YYEKEE (reference sequence). Trimming cost V 2 bases and J 4 bases, with 12 bases left between them.

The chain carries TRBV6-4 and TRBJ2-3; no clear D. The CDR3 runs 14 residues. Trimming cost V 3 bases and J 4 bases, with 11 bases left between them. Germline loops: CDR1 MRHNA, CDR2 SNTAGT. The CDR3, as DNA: TGTGCCAGCAGTGAGCTCTGGAGCGCAGATACGCAGTATTTT. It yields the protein CASSELWSADTQYF.

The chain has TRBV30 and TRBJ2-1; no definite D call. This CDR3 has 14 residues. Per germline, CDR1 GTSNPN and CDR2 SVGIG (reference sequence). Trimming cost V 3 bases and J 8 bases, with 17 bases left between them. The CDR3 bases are TGTGCCTGGAGCAGCCTAGTTGTTGCGGATGAGCAGTTCTTC. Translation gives CAWSSLVVADEQFF.

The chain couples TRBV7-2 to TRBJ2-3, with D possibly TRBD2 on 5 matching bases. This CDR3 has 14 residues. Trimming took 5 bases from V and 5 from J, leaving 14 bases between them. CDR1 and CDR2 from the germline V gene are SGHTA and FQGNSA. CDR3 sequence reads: CASSPAGVIDTQYF. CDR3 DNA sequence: TGTGCCAGCAGCCCCGCCGGGGTGATAGATACGCAGTATTTT.

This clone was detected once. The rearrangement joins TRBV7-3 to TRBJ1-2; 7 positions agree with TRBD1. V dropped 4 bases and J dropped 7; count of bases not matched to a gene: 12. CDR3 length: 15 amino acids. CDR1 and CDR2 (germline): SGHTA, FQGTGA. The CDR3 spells CASSSGQDTRSGYTF. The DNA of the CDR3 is TGTGCCAGCAGCTCCGGACAGGACACGAGGAGTGGCTACACCTTC.

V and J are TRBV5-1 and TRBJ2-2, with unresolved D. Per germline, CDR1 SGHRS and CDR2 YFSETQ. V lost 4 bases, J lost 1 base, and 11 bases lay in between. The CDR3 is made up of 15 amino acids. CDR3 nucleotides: TGCGCCAGCAGCCCCCTTTTAGGGAACACCGGGGAGCTGTTTTTT. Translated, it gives CASSPLLGNTGELFF.

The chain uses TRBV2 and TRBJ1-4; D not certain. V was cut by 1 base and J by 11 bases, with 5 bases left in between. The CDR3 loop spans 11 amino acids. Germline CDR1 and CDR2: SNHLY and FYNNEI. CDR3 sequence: CASSEVAKLFF. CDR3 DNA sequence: TGTGCCAGCAGTGAAGTGGCCAAACTGTTTTTT.

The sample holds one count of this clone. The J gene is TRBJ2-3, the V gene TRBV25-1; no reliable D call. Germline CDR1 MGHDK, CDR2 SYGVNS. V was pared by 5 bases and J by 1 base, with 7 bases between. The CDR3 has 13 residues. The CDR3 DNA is TGTGCCAGCAGTCGCGGAGGCACAGATACGCAGTATTTT. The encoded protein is CASSRGGTDTQYF.

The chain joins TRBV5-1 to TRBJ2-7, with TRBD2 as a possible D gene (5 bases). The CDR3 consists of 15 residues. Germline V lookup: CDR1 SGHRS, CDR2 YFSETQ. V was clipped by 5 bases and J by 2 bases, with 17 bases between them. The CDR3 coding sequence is TGCGCCAGCAGGGACTCCGAAACCTACACCTACGAGCAGTACTTC. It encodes CASRDSETYTYEQYF.

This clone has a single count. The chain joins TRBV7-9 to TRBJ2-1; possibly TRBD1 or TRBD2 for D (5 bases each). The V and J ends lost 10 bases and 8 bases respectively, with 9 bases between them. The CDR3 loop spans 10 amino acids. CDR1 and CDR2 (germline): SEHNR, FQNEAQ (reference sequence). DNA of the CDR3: TGTGCCACGGGGCGCGATGAGCAGTTCTTC. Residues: CATGRDEQFF.